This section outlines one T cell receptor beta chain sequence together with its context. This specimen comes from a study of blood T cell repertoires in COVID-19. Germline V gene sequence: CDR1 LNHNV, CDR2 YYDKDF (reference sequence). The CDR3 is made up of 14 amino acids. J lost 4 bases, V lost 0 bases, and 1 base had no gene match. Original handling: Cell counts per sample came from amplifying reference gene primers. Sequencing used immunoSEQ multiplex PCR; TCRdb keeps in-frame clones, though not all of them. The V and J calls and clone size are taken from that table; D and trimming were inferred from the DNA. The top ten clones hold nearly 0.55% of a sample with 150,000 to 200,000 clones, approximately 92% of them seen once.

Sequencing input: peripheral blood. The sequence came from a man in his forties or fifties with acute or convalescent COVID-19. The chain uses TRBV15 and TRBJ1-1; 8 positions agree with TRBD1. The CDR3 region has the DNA TGTGCCACCAGCAGAGAACAGGGGGGCACTGAAGCTTTCTTT. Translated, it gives CATSREQGGTEAFF.